This TCR beta chain was documented in a study of Ad26.COV2.S vaccination and SARS-CoV-2 variants. Overall study: Sample donor was a member of the COV1001 Ad26.COV2.S trial arm. Study-level results: An underestimation of total T cell responses may have resulted from the TCR breadth and depth analyses.

As regards this clone: Antigen unknown.

V dropped 3 bases and J dropped 0; count of bases not matched to a gene: 15. The germline gives CDR1 SGDLS, CDR2 YYNGEE. The CDR3 is made up of 20 amino acids. Treatment specified: some 20 received Ad26.COV2.S at low or high dose, single or two shots; about 5 received placebo; per-sample allocation not given. Sampling took place 63 days after the first vaccine or placebo injection. Wuhan-strain spike was delivered by a replication-incompetent Ad26 vector. TCRdb's copy holds only in-frame clones and misses some; the assay was immunoSEQ multiplex PCR. The table includes over 450,000 clones, roughly 87% detected once.

The sequencing used peripheral blood, collected in a trial of Ad26.COV2.S vaccine versus placebo. The chain couples TRBV9 to TRBJ2-1, with 10 bases identical to TRBD2. This TCR was sampled from a person aged 18-65 years who received the Ad26.COV2.S COVID-19 vaccine or a placebo. The DNA of the CDR3 is TGTGCCAGCAGCGCGAGTCCCGAGACTAGCGGGCAGAGCTCCTACAATGAGCAGTTCTTC. Translation gives CASSASPETSGQSSYNEQFF.